This T cell receptor (beta chain) was retrieved from a study of T cells in Graves' hyperthyroidism and ophthalmopathy. Researchers took RNA transcripts and amplified the TCR beta CDR3 regions from them. With the HTBI primer set, the TCR CDR3 went through a first round of RT-PCR. TCRdb re-called the multiplex PCR reads through MiXCR, storing one row per CDR3 protein. The data contain about 840,000 distinct CDR3 sequences, 35% to 40% of them seen just once; the ten biggest clones take up 8.9%. This clonotype was counted a few times. Sequencing used blood. The clonotype originates from a man between 18 and 29 years old with Graves' hyperthyroidism.

The CDR3 protein is CAHSSGYEQYF. For the CDR3, the DNA is TGTGCCCACTCCTCGGGTTACGAGCAGTACTTC. The chain joins TRBV28 to TRBJ2-7; D remains unclear. Germline CDR1 MDHEN, CDR2 SYDVKM. V was cut by 11 bases and J by 4 bases, with 12 bases left in between. There are 11 residues in the CDR3.